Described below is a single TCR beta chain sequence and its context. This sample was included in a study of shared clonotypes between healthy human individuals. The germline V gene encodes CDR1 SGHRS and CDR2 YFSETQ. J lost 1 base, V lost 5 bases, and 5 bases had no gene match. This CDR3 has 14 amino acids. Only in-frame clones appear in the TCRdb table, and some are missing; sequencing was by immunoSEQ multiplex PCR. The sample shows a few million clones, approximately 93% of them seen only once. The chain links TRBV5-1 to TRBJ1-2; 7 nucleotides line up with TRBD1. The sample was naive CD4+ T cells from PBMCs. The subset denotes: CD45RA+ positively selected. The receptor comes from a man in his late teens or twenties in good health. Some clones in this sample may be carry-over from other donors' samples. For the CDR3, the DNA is TGCGCCAGCAGATGGGACAGTATTAACTATGGCTACACCTTC. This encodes CASRWDSINYGYTF.